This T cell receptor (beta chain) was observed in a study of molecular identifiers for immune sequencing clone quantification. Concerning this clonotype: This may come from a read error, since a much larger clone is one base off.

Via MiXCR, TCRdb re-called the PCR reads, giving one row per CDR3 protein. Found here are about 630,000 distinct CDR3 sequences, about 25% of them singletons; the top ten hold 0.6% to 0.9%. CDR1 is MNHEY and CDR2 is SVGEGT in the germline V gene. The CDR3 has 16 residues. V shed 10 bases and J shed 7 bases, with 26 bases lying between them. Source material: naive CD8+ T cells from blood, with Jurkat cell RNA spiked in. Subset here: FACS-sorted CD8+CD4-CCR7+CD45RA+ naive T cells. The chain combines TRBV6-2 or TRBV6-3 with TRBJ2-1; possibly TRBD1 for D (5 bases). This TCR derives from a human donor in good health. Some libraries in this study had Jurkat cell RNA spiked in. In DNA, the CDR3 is TGTGCCAACAGAAAGACAATGGACAAAGTGGGAAATGAGCAGTTCTTC. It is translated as CANRKTMDKVGNEQFF.